This T cell receptor beta chain was recorded in a study of shared clonotypes between healthy human individuals. Study-wide points: When compared with the clonotypes that were shared by all four sorted-subset donors, the non-shared clonotypes turned out to have lower generation probabilities. Memory subsets generally showed smaller estimated richness than naive subsets did. Sharing across a few donors was seen in 4% to 6.5% of naive CD4 clonotypes.

Germline CDR1 reads SGHDT; CDR2 reads YYEEEE. The V segment lost 2 bases and the J segment 7 bases; nucleotides outside the gene matches: 5. The CDR3 runs 13 residues. Recent acute infections and vaccinations were absent in the healthy HIV-negative adult donors. Some clones are missing from TCRdb's copy, which holds only in-frame ones; the method was immunoSEQ multiplex PCR. The sample gives around 2.1 million clones, 90% to 97% of which show up once; roughly 0.13% is in the top ten. Notes on this clone: Its antigen is not known.

This chain joins TRBV5-6 and TRBJ2-7, with TRBD2 matching over 8 bases. The sequencing sample was made of naive CD4+ T cells sorted from blood. Subset: CD45RA+ positively selected. The origin of this receptor is a man between 18 and 35 years old in good health. This CDR3 reads CASSFRLAREQYF. Written as DNA, the CDR3 is TGTGCCAGCAGCTTTCGACTAGCGAGGGAGCAGTACTTC.